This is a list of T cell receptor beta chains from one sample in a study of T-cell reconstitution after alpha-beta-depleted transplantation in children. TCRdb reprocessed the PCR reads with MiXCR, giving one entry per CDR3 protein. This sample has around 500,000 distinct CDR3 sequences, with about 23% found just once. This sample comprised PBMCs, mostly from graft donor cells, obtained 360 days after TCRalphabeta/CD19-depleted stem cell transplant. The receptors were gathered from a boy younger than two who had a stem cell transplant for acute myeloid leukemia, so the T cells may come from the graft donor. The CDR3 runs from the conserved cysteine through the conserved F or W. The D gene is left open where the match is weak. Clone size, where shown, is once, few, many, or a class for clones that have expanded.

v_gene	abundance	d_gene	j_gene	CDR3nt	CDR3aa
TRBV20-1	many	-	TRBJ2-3	TGCAGTGCTAGCGGGCCATTGAGCACAGATACGCAGTATTTT	CSASGPLSTDTQYF
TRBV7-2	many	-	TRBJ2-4	TGTGCCAGCAGCCGGGAACCTACGTTAGCCAAAAACATTCAGTACTTC	CASSREPTLAKNIQYF
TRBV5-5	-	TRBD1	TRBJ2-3	TGTGCCAGCAGCAGACAGGGGAGAAGCACAGATACGCAGTATTTT	CASSRQGRSTDTQYF
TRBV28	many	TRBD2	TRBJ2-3	TGTGCCAGCAGGATAGCGGGGGGGCCCAGCACAGATACGCAGTATTTT	CASRIAGGPSTDTQYF
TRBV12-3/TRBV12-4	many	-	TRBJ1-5	TGTGCCAGCAGCTTAGGTGGGCCCCAGCATTTT	CASSLGGPQHF
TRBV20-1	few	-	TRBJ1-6	TGCAGTGCTAGAATTTTTAAACAATGGGGTTCACCCCTCCACTTT	CSARIFKQWGSPLHF
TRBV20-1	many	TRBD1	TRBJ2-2	TGCAGTGCTAGAGGGAGACAGGGCCGAACCACCGGGGAGCTGTTTTTT	CSARGRQGRTTGELFF
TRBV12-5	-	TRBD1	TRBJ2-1	TGTGCTAGTGGCCGAGGACAGGGGGGTGTAAATGAGCAGTTCTTC	CASGRGQGGVNEQFF
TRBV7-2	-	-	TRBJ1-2	TGTGCCAGCAGCTTAGCGTCGGTGATAGCTAACTATGGCTACACCTTC	CASSLASVIANYGYTF
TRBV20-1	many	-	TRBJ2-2	TGCAGTGCTACAGGGGAAGGGCCCGGGGAGCTGTTTTTT	CSATGEGPGELFF
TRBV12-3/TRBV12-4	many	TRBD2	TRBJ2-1	TGTGCCAGCAGTTTATCGAGCGGGGGACTACCTTTGGGGAATGAGCAGTTCTTC	CASSLSSGGLPLGNEQFF
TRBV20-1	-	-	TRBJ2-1	TGCAGTGCTAGTAGGGGTTTGGGGAGGACCTACAATGAGCAGTTCTTC	CSASRGLGRTYNEQFF
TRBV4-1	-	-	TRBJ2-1	TGCGCCAGCAGCCAGATTGGACACCAGACCTACAATGAGCAGTTCTTC	CASSQIGHQTYNEQFF
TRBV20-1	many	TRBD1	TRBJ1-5	TGCAGTGCTAGAGATTCAGGGGGCGCGGGTCAGCCCCAGCATTTT	CSARDSGGAGQPQHF
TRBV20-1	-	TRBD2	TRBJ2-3	TGCAGTGCGGGAAAGACTAGCGGGGCTCCGAGCACAGATACGCAGTATTTT	CSAGKTSGAPSTDTQYF
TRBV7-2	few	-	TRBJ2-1	TGTGCCAGCAGCTCACAGTCGAGGACGGTCGACAATGAGCAGTTCTTC	CASSSQSRTVDNEQFF
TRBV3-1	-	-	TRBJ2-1	TGTGCCAGCAGCCAAGATTTGGCGACTTTGGTATTTGAGCAGTTCTTC	CASSQDLATLVFEQFF
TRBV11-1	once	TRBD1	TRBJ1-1	TGTGCCAGCAGCCCGACCCGGGACAGGCGTGAAGCTTTCTTT	CASSPTRDRREAFF
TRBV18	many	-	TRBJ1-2	TGTGCCAGCTCACCACGAGGACGACCACAGGCGGCTAACTATGGCTACACCTTC	CASSPRGRPQAANYGYTF
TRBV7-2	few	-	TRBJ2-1	TGTGCCAGCAGCTCCCCAGGGTCGGACATCGATGAGCAGTTCTTC	CASSSPGSDIDEQFF
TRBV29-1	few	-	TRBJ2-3	TGCAGCGTTGTCTCAGGGTTCCGCACAGATACGCAGTATTTT	CSVVSGFRTDTQYF
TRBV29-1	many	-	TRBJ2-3	TGCAGCGTTGAGCTTGGGGATACGCAGTATTTT	CSVELGDTQYF
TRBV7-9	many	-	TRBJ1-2	TGTGCCAGCAGCTTAGCTGGACAGACCTATGGCTACACCTTC	CASSLAGQTYGYTF
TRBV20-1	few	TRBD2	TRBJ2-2	TGCAGTGCTAGAGGGTGGACTAGCGGGGGCCCGAACACCGGGGAGCTGTTTTTT	CSARGWTSGGPNTGELFF
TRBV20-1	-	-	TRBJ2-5	TGCAGTGCTAGTCAACATCCCCAAGAGACCCAGTACTTC	CSASQHPQETQYF
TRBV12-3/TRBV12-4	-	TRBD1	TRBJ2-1	TGTGCCAGCAGTACACAGGGGAACCCGTACAATGAGCAGTTCTTC	CASSTQGNPYNEQFF
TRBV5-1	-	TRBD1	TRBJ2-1	TGCGCCAGCAGCTTGGCTAGGACAGGGAGGAATGAGCAGTTCTTC	CASSLARTGRNEQFF
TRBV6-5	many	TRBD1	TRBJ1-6	TGTGCCAGCAGTCTCCGGGACAGGCACAATTCACCCCTCCACTTT	CASSLRDRHNSPLHF
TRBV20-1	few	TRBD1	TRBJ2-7	TGCAGTGTCTCCGACAGGGTGGTCTACGAGCAGTACTTC	CSVSDRVVYEQYF
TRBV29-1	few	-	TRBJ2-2	TGCAGCGTGGGGGGAATCACCGGGGAGCTGTTTTTT	CSVGGITGELFF
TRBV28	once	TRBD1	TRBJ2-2	TGTGCCAGCAGTTTACCGACAGGGGGCCTCACCGGGGAGCTGTTTTTT	CASSLPTGGLTGELFF
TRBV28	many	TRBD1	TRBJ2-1	TGTGCCAGCACTTTGCGCCAGGGGGCGAATGAGCAGTTCTTC	CASTLRQGANEQFF
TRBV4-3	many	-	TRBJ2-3	TGCGCCAGCAGCCAAGACGTGTTAGGAACAGATACGCAGTATTTT	CASSQDVLGTDTQYF
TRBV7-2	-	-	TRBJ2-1	TGTGCCAGCAGCCAAGGGCCAGGATTGGGCTACAATGAGCAGTTCTTC	CASSQGPGLGYNEQFF
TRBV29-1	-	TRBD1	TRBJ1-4	TGCAGCGCCGTAAAGGGCACAGGGGTTAATGAAAAACTGTTTTTT	CSAVKGTGVNEKLFF
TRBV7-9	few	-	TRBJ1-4	TGTGCCAGCAGTCCCGCATCGAATGAAAAACTGTTTTTT	CASSPASNEKLFF
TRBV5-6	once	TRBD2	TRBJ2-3	TGTGCCAGCAGCTTGGAAGGCCCTAGCGGACCCACAGATACGCAGTATTTT	CASSLEGPSGPTDTQYF
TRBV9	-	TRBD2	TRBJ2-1	TGTGCCAGCAGCGATGGACTAGCGGGGATCAATGAGCAGTTCTTC	CASSDGLAGINEQFF
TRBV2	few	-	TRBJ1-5	TGTGCCAGCAGTGAAGAGAGGTGGGGGTCGGGACAGCCCCAGCATTTT	CASSEERWGSGQPQHF
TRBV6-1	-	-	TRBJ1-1	TGTGCCAGCACAGGTCTCTCCAACACTGAAGCTTTCTTT	CASTGLSNTEAFF
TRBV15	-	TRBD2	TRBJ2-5	TGTGCCACCAGCGTAGGGGCTAGCGGACCCCGAGGGCGGTACTTC	CATSVGASGPRGRYF
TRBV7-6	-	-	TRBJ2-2	TGTGCCAGCAGCTTAGCTGTGGGGGGCTCCAGCCTGAACACCGGGGAGCTGTTTTTT	CASSLAVGGSSLNTGELFF
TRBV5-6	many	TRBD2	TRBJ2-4	TGTGCCAGCAGTCCGGGACTAGCGGGGTTCAAAAACATTCAGTACTTC	CASSPGLAGFKNIQYF
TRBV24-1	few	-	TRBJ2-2	TGTGCCACCAGTAGGGCAGGGAGCTCCGGGGAGCTGTTTTTT	CATSRAGSSGELFF